This T cell receptor (beta chain) was sequenced during a study of cytomegalovirus exposure and HLA in healthy donors. The PCR had 60 Vbeta and 13 Jbeta primers. Profiled with immunoSEQ multiplex PCR; TCRdb holds only in-frame clones, not every one. The sample carries about 200,000 clones, 79% recorded once. This clone was counted once. Its antigen remains unknown. Broader study findings: Prediction of most subjects' HLA-A and HLA-B alleles by TCR beta sequences was reportedly accurate. With later analysis, a missense DCLRE1C variant became linked to TCR beta V- and J-gene trimming.

The ends lost 4 bases at V and 4 bases at J; junction bases unmatched: 8. CDR1 and CDR2 from the germline V gene are SQVTM and ANQGSEA. This CDR3 spans 14 amino acids. The specimen was PBMCs. This chain connects TRBV29-1 to TRBJ1-2; 8 bases agree with TRBD1. This receptor was taken from a male donor in good health and CMV-seropositive. CDR3 nucleotide sequence: TGCAGCGTTGGGTTACAGGGGGGAGGCTATGGCTACACCTTC. Amino acid sequence: CSVGLQGGGYGYTF. The full variable domain, completed using reference TRBV29-1 and TRBJ1-2, is SAVISQKPSRDICQRGTSLTIQCQVDSQVTMMFWYRQQPGQSLTLIATANQGSEATYESGFVIDKFPISRPNLTFSTLTVSNMSPEDSSIYLCSVGLQGGGYGYTFGSGTRLTVV.